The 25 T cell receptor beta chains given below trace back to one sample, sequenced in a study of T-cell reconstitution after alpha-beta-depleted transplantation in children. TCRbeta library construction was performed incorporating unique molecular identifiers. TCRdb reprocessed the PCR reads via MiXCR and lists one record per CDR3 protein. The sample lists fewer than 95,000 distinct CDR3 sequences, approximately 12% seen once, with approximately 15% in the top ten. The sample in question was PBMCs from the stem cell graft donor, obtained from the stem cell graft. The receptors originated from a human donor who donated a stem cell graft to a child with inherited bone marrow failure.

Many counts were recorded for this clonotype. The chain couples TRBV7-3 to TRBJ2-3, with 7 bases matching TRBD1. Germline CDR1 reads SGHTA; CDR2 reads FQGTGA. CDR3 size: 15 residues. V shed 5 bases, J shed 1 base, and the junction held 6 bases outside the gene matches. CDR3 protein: CASSPRTGGTDTQYF. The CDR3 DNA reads TGTGCCAGCAGCCCGCGGACAGGCGGCACAGATACGCAGTATTTT.

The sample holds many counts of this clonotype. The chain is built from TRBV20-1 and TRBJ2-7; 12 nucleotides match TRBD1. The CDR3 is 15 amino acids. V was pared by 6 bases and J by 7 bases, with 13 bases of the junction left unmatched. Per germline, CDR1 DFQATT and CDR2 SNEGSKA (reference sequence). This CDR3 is CSAAIGTGGSEEQYF. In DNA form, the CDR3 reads TGCAGTGCCGCGATTGGGACAGGGGGCTCAGAAGAGCAGTACTTC.

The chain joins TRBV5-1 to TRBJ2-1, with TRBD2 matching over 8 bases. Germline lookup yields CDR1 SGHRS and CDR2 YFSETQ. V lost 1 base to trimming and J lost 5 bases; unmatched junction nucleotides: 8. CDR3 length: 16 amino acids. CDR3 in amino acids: CASSLMSGSPNNEQFF. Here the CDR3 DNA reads TGCGCCAGCAGCTTGATGAGCGGGAGCCCAAACAATGAGCAGTTCTTC.

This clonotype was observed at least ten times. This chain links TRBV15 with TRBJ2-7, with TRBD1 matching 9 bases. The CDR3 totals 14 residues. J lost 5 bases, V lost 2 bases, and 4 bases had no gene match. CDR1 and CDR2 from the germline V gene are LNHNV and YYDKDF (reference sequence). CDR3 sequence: CATSRRQGEDEQYF. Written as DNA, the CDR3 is TGTGCCACCAGCAGAAGACAGGGGGAGGACGAGCAGTACTTC.

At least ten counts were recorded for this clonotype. CDR3 amino acids: CASSYTPADTQYF. The CDR3, as DNA: TGTGCCAGCAGCTACACCCCGGCAGATACGCAGTATTTT. V gene TRBV11-2 combines with J gene TRBJ2-3, with D hard to call. V lost 4 bases and J lost 4, with 9 bases in between. Germline V CDR1 and CDR2: SGHAT, FQNNGV. This CDR3 is built from 13 residues.

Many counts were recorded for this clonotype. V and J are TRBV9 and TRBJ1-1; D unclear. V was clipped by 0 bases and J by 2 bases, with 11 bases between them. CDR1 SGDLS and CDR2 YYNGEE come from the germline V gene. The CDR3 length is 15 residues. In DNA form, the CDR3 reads TGTGCCAGCAGCGTAGATGTTGACCGAAACACTGAAGCTTTCTTT. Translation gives CASSVDVDRNTEAFF.

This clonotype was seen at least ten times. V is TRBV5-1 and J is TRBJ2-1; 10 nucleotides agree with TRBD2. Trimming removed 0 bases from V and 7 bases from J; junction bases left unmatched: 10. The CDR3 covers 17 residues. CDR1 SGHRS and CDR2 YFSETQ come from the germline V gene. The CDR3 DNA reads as TGCGCCAGCAGCTTGGGTATAGCGGGAGGCCTAACAAATGAGCAGTTCTTC. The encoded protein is CASSLGIAGGLTNEQFF.

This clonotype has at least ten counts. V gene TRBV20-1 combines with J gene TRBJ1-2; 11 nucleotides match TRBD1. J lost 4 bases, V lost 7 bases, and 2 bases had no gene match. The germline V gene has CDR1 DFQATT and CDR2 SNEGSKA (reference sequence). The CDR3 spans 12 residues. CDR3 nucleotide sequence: TGCAGTGGGGACAGGGGGGCCTATGGCTACACCTTC. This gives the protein CSGDRGAYGYTF.

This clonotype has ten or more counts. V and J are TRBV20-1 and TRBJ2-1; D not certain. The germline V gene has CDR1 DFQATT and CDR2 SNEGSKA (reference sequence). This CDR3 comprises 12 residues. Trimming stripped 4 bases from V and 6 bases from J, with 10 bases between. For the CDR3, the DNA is TGCAGTGCTAACCCCGGTACCAATGAGCAGTTCTTC. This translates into CSANPGTNEQFF.

The CDR3 region is CASNLGGGALNEQFF. DNA for the CDR3: TGTGCCAGCAATTTGGGAGGGGGCGCCTTAAATGAGCAGTTCTTC. V usage is TRBV5-6 and J usage is TRBJ2-1; either TRBD1 or TRBD2 may fit D (7 bases each). The ends were cut back, 6 bases at V and 7 bases at J, with 20 bases in the middle. The V gene's germline CDR1 is SGHDT and CDR2 YYEEEE. The CDR3 is 15 residues long. Full variable domain (rest looked up from reference TRBV5-6 and TRBJ2-1): DAGVTQSPTHLIKTRGQQVTLRCSPKSGHDTVSWYQQALGQGPQFIFQYYEEEERQRGNFPDRFSGHQFPNYSSELNVNALLLGDSALYLCASNLGGGALNEQFFGPGTRLTVL.

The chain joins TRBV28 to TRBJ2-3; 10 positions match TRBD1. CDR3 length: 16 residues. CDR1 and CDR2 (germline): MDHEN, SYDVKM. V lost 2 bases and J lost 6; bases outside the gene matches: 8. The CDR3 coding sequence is TGTGCCAGCAGTTTACAAGGGACAGGGGCGACGGATACGCAGTATTTT. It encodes CASSLQGTGATDTQYF.

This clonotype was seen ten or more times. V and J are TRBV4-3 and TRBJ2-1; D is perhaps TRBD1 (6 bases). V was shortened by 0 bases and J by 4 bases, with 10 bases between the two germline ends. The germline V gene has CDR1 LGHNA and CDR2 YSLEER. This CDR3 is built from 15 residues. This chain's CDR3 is CASSQDRGRYNEQFF. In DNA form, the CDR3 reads TGCGCCAGCAGCCAAGACAGGGGTCGGTACAATGAGCAGTTCTTC.

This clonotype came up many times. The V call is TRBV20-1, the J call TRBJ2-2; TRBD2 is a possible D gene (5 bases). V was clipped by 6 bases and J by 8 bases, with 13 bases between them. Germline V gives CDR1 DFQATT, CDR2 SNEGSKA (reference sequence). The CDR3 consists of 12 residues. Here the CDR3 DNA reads TGCAGTGCCCCGGACGGGGTTGGGGAGCTGTTTTTT. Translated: CSAPDGVGELFF.

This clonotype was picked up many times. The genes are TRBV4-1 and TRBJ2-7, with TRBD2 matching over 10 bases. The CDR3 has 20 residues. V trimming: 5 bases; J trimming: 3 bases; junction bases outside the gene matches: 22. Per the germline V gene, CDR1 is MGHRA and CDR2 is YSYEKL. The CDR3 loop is CASSSAQLAGARSFLYEQYF. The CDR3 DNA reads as TGCGCCAGCAGCTCAGCCCAGCTAGCGGGAGCCCGTTCCTTCCTCTACGAGCAGTACTTC.

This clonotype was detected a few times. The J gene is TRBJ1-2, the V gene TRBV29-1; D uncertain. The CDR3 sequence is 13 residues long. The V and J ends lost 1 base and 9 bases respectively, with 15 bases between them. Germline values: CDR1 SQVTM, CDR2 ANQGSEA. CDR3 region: CSVEGAAESRYTF. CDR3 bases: TGCAGCGTTGAAGGGGCGGCGGAGTCACGCTACACCTTC.

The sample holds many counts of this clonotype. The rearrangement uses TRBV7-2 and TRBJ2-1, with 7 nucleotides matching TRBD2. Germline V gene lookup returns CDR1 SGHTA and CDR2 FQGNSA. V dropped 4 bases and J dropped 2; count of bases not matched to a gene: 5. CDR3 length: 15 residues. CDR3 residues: CASSSSGGAYNEQFF. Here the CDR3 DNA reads TGTGCCAGCAGCTCCAGTGGGGGGGCCTACAATGAGCAGTTCTTC. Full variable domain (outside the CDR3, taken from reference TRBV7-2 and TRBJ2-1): GAGVSQSPSNKVTEKGKDVELRCDPISGHTALYWYRQSLGQGLEFLIYFQGNSAPDKSGLPSDRFSAERTGGSVSTLTIQRTQQEDSAVYLCASSSSGGAYNEQFFGPGTRLTVL.

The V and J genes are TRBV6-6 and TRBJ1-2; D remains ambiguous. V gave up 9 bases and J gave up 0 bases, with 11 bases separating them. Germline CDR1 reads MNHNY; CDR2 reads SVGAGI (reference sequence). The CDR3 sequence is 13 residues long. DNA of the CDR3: TGTGCCAGTGCGCCGGGAACTAACTATGGCTACACCTTC. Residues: CASAPGTNYGYTF.

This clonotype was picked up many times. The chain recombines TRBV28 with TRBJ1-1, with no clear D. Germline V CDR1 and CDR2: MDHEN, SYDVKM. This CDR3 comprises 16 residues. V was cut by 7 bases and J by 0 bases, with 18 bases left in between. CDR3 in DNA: TGTGCCAGCAAAGATCGCCTTCGCCGGATGAACACTGAAGCTTTCTTT. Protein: CASKDRLRRMNTEAFF. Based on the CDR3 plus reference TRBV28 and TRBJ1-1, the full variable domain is DVKVTQSSRYLVKRTGEKVFLECVQDMDHENMFWYRQDPGLGLRLIYFSYDVKMKEKGDIPEGYSVSREKKERFSLILESASTNQTSMYLCASKDRLRRMNTEAFFGQGTRLTVV.

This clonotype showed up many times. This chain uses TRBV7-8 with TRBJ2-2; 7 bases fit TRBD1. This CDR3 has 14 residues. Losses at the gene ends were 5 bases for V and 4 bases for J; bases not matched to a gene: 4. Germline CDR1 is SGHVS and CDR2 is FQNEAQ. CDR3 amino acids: CASSKGQSTGELFF. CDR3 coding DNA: TGTGCCAGCAGCAAGGGACAGAGCACCGGGGAGCTGTTTTTT.

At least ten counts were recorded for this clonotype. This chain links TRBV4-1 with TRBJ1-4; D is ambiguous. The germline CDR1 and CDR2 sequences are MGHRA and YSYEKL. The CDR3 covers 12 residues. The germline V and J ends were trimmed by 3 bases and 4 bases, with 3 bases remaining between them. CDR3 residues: CASSHGNEKLFF. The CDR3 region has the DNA TGCGCCAGCAGCCATGGTAATGAAAAACTGTTTTTT.

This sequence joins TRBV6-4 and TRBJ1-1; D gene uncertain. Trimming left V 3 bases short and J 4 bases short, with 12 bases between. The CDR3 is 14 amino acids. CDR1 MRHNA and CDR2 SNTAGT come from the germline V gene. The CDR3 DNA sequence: TGTGCCAGCAGTGAAACGGTTGAAAGCACTGAAGCTTTCTTT. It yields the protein CASSETVESTEAFF.

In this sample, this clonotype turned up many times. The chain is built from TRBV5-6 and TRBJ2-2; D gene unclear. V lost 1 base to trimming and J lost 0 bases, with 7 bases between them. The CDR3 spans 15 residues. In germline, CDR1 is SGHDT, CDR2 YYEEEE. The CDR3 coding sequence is TGTGCCAGCAGCTTGCCACAGTCGAACACCGGGGAGCTGTTTTTT. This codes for CASSLPQSNTGELFF.

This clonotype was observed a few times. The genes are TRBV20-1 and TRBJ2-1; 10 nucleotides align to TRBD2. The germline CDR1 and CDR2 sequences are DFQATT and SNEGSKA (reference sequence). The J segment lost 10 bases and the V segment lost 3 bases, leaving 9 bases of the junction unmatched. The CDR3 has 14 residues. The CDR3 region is CSARRLAGVQEQFF. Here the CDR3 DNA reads TGCAGTGCTAGGAGGCTAGCGGGAGTTCAAGAGCAGTTCTTC.

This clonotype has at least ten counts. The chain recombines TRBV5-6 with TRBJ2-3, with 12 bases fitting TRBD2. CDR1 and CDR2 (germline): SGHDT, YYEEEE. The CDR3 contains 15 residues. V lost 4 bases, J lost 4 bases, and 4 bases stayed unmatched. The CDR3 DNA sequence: TGTGCCAGCAGCACTGGGACTAGCGGGTCAGATACGCAGTATTTT. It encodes CASSTGTSGSDTQYF.

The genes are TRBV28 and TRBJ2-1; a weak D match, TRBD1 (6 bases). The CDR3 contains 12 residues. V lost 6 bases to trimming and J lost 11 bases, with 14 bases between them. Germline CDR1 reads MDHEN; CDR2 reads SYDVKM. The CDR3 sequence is CASRGARDQQFF. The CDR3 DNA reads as TGTGCCAGCAGGGGGGCCCGGGACCAGCAGTTCTTC.